This TCR beta chain stems from a study of human T cells and chemical hapten exposure. Trimming cost V 5 bases and J 0 bases; bases outside gene matches: 4. The CDR3 extends over 15 amino acids. Germline V gene sequence: CDR1 DFQATT, CDR2 SNEGSKA (reference sequence). As to time point: patch test 2, 6 weeks after DPC sensitization. Treatment noted: therapeutic diphenylcyclopropenone sensitization with weekly scalp DPC. Participating donors were patients with alopecia, aged 18 to 70 years, considered appropriate candidates for DPC. Total RNA came from unfractionated whole blood. Under the authors' procedure: Counting gave a median of 95,638 TCRs per sample, with values ranging from about 23,224 to 750,000. One entry per CDR3 protein, called by TCRdb with MiXCR from the RACE reads. It is TCRdb's table, rather than the study itself, that gives the V and J calls and clone size. The sample has 80,000 to 95,000 distinct CDR3 sequences, approximately 11% seen once.

Study-level points and caveats: Counts of expanded TCRs at PT1 were positively correlated with patch test score.

This clonotype has more than one count but fewer than ten. Its antigen is currently unknown. The TCR was taken from a middle-aged man with alopecia areata. Some clones in this sample may be carry-over from other donors' samples. The material sequenced was whole blood, taken in connection with sensitization to the hapten diphenylcyclopropenone (DPC). The rearrangement links TRBV20-1 to TRBJ2-1; TRBD2 aligns across 10 bases. CDR3 sequence: CSADPSGSSYNEQFF. The CDR3 DNA reads TGCAGTGCTGATCCTAGCGGGAGCTCCTACAATGAGCAGTTCTTC.